This TCR beta chain was sequenced for a study of CD8 T cells in ankylosing spondylitis (dated 2017 in TCRdb). About the investigation overall: T cell receptor beta repertoires were profiled in healthy donors and ankylosing spondylitis patients so that disease-linked TCR variants could be found. The full study cohort was made up of about two dozen ankylosing spondylitis patients and more than 90 healthy donors. Peripheral blood was sampled, and synovial fluid was additionally collected from ankylosing spondylitis patients. Beyond this particular receptor, the publication reports: Some of the motif variants had been reported before in the synovial fluid and blood of reactive arthritis patients, a finding that suggests common disease-initiation mechanisms. The disease-linked clones were reported to be significantly enriched in matched synovial fluid samples from ankylosing spondylitis patients. A CD8+ phenotype was shown by the disease-linked clones, which were found at relatively low frequencies in peripheral blood. Blood from ankylosing spondylitis patients appeared to be characterized by a TCR beta motif made up of under ten highly homologous amino acid variants.

Ends trimmed: V by 6 bases, J by 5 bases; bases unmatched to a gene: 4. As encoded in the germline V gene, CDR1 is SQVTM while CDR2 is ANQGSEA. Its CDR3 holds 12 amino acids, cysteine through phenylalanine. Only the CDR3 region is kept as DNA, spanning 36 bases read in frame from base 1. A few counts support this clonotype. Its cognate antigen has yet to be identified. The record has no base qualities; no much larger clone is one base away. Sequencing was performed on an Illumina HiSeq 2500. Quantitative 5'-RACE with molecular barcodes was the method used to prepare the TCR beta libraries. In the paper's pipeline: A new computational method based on a probabilistic model of VDJ rearrangement was used to identify disease-linked TCR variants. In-frame beta chains were kept once TCRdb had trimmed the public reads at Q25 with fastp and called clones with MiXCR. Entries that share a CDR3 protein sequence are merged under the most common genes and DNA. TCRdb, rather than the study authors, made the V and J calls. Within this sample are approximately 300,000 distinct CDR3 sequences, with around 7.6% of them counted one time only. About 15% of the sample belongs to the ten largest clones.

The sequence came from a male donor with ankylosing spondylitis. Sequenced input: blood, either unsorted or a sorted T cell fraction (not recorded which). The chain is assembled from TRBV29-1 and TRBJ2-3, and 8 junctional nucleotides match TRBD2. In nucleotide form, the sequence is TGCAGCGTCGGACTAGCACAAGATACGCAGTATTTT. This gives the protein CSVGLAQDTQYF.